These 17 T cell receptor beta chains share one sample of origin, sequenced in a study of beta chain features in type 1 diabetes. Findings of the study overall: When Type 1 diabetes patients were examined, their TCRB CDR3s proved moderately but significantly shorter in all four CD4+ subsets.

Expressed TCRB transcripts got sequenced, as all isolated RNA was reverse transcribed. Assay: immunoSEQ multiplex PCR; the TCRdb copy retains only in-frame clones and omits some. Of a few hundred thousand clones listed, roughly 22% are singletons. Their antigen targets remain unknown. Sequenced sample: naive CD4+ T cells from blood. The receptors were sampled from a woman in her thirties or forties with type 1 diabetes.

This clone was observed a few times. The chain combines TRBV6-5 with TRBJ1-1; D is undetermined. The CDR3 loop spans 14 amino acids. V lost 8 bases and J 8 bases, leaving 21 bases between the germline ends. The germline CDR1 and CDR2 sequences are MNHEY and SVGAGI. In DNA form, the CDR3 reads TGTGCCAGCTCCTGGAGCCCAGCGAGTATCGAAGCTTTCTTT. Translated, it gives CASSWSPASIEAFF.

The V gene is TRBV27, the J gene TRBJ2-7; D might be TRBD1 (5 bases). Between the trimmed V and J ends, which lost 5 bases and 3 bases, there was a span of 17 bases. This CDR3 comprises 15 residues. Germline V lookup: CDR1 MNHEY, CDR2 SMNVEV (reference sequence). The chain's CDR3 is CASSDASGNGYEQYF. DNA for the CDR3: TGTGCCAGCAGTGATGCCTCAGGGAACGGCTACGAGCAGTACTTC.

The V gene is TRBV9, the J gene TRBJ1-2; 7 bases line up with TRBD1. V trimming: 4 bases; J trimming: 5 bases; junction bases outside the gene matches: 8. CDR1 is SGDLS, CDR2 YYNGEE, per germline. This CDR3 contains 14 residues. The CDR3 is CASSSQTGFYGYTF. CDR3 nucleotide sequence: TGTGCCAGCAGCTCTCAGACAGGGTTTTATGGCTACACCTTC.

This CDR3 is CASSDSAGGPYEQYF. The CDR3 coding sequence is TGTGCCAGCAGCGACTCAGCGGGAGGACCCTACGAGCAGTACTTC. The chain employs TRBV7-2 and TRBJ2-7; TRBD2 matches at 9 bases. V shed 5 bases, J shed 2 bases, and the junction held 7 bases outside the gene matches. CDR1 and CDR2 (germline): SGHTA, FQGNSA. There are 15 residues in the CDR3.

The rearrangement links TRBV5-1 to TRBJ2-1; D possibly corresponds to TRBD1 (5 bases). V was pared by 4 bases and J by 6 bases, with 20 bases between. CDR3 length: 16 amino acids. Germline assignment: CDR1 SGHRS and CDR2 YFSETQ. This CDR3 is CASSPTSGSGANEQFF. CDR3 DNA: TGCGCCAGCAGCCCCACGTCGGGTAGTGGGGCCAATGAGCAGTTCTTC.

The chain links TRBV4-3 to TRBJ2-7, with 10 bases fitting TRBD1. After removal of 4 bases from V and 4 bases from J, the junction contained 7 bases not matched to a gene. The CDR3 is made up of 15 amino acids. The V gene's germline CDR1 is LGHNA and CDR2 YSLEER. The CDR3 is CASSLLDRGRYEQYF. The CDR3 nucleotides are TGCGCCAGCAGCCTCTTGGACAGGGGGAGGTACGAGCAGTACTTC.

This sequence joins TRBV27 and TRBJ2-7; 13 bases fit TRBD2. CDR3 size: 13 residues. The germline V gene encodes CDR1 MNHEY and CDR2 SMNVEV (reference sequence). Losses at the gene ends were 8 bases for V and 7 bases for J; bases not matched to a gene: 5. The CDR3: CASRTSGGREQYF. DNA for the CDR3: TGTGCCAGCCGGACTAGCGGGGGACGTGAGCAGTACTTC.

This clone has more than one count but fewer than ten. The CDR3 sequence: CASSLGLRAFF. The CDR3 nucleotides are TGTGCCAGCAGTCTGGGACTTAGGGCTTTCTTT. The chain has TRBV6-5 and TRBJ1-1; TRBD1 might be the D (5 bases). The CDR3 extends over 11 amino acids. V lost 5 bases, J lost 11 bases, and 12 bases lay in between. From germline, CDR1 is MNHEY and CDR2 SVGAGI.

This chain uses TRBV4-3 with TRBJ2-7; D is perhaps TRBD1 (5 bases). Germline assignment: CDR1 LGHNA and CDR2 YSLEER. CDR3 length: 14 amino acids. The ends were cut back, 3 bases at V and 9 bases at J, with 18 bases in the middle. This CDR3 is CASSQGRGGNGQYF. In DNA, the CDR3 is TGCGCCAGCAGCCAGGGGCGCGGTGGTAATGGGCAGTACTTC.

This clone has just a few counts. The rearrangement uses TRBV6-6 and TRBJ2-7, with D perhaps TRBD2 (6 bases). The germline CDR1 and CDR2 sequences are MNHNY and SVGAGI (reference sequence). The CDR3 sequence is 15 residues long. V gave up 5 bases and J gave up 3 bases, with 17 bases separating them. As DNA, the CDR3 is TGTGCCAGCAGTCGAAGGAGGGACGGTTTCTACGAGCAGTACTTC. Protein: CASSRRRDGFYEQYF.

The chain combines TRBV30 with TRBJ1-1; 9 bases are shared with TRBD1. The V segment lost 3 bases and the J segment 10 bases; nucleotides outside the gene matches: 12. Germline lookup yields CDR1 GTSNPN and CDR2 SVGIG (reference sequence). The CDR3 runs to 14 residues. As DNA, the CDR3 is TGTGCCTGGAGCCAACCGGGACAGGGAAGTGGAGCTTTCTTT. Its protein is CAWSQPGQGSGAFF.

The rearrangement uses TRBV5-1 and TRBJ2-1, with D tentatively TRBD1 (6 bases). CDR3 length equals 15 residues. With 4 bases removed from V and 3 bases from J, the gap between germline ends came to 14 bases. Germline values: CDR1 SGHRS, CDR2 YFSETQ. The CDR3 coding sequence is TGCGCCAGCAGCCCACAGGGCTCCCTCTACAATGAGCAGTTCTTC. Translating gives CASSPQGSLYNEQFF.

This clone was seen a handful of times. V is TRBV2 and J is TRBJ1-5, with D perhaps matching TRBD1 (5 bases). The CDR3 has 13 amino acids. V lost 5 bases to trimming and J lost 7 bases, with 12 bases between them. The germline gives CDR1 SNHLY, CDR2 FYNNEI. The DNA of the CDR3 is TGTGCCAGCAGTCGGACAAGAGAACAGCCCCAGCATTTT. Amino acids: CASSRTREQPQHF.

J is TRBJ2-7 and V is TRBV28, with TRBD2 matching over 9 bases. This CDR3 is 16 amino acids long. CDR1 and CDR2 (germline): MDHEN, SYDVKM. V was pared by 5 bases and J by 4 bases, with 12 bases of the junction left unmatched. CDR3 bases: TGTGCCAGCAGTCCCCCCCGAGCGGGAGGTCGGTACGAGCAGTACTTC. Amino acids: CASSPPRAGGRYEQYF.

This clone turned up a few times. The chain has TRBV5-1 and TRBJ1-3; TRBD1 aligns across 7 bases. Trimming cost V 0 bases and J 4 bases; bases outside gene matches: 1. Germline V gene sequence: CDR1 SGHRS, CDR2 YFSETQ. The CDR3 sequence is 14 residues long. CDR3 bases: TGCGCCAGCAGCTTGGGGGACAGCGGAAACACCATATATTTT. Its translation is CASSLGDSGNTIYF.

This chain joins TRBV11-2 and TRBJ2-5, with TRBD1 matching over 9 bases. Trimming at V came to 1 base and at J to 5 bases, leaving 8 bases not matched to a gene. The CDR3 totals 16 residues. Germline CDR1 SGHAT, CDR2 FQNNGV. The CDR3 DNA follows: TGTGCCAGCAGCTTAGGATTTACAGGGGGCGATGAGACCCAGTACTTC. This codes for CASSLGFTGGDETQYF.

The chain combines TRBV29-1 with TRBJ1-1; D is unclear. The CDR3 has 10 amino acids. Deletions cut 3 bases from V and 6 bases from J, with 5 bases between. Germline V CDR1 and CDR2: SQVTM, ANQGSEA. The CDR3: CSVDQAEAFF. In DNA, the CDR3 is TGCAGCGTTGACCAGGCTGAAGCTTTCTTT.